Following are 4 T cell receptor beta chains from one sample sequenced in a study of CD8 T cells in ankylosing spondylitis. TCRdb re-called the 5' RACE reads through MiXCR, storing one row per CDR3 protein. The table records hundreds of thousands of distinct CDR3 sequences, roughly 32% of them present only once. Sequenced material: blood, either unsorted or a sorted T cell fraction (not recorded which). The receptors were sampled from a male donor with ankylosing spondylitis or in good health (not recorded which).

The V call is TRBV20-1, the J call TRBJ2-1, with D unclear. Trimming removed 0 bases from V and 7 bases from J, with 13 bases in between. CDR1 is DFQATT, CDR2 SNEGSKA, per germline (reference sequence). This CDR3 has 14 residues. This chain's CDR3 is CSARDPSVTNEQFF. In DNA, the CDR3 is TGCAGTGCTAGAGATCCGTCCGTTACTAATGAGCAGTTCTTC.

The count of this clonotype is one. The chain joins TRBV20-1 to TRBJ2-1; TRBD1 aligns across 9 bases. The CDR3 runs to 16 residues. V lost 0 bases and J lost 8; bases outside the gene matches: 11. Per germline, CDR1 DFQATT and CDR2 SNEGSKA (reference sequence). The CDR3 is CSARDRRDRVTDEQFF. The CDR3, as DNA: TGCAGTGCTAGAGACCGCCGGGACAGGGTTACCGATGAGCAGTTCTTC.

The rearrangement joins TRBV11-1 to TRBJ2-2; D is uncertain. Per germline, CDR1 SGHAT and CDR2 FQDESV (reference sequence). This CDR3 region has 13 residues. Trimming cost V 1 base and J 9 bases, with 9 bases left between them. The CDR3 sequence is CASSLELRRELFF. The CDR3 DNA follows: TGTGCCAGCAGCTTAGAATTGCGTAGGGAGCTGTTTTTT.

This clonotype has more than one count but fewer than ten. The V call is TRBV10-3, the J call TRBJ2-5, with unresolved D. CDR1 and CDR2 from the germline V gene are ENHRY and SYGVKD. The CDR3 length is 14 residues. V lost 6 bases and J 1 base, leaving 12 bases between the germline ends. This chain's CDR3 is CAISPSSSQETQYF. The CDR3 region has the DNA TGTGCCATCAGCCCCTCTTCCTCCCAAGAGACCCAGTACTTC.